The clone carrying this T cell receptor (beta chain) occurred many times. Antigen specificity is unknown. From the RT-PCR reads, TCRdb called clonotypes with MiXCR, one entry per CDR3 protein. The sample lists hundreds of thousands of distinct CDR3 sequences, approximately 14% seen once, with 5.5% to 8% in the top ten. The CDR3 covers 15 residues. V was trimmed by 3 bases and J by 2 bases, leaving 14 bases between them. These data originate in a study of response to subunit inactivated influenza vaccine. General observations from the study: Seasonal influenza vaccination, on each occasion, was suggested by the authors to recruit few new T cells.

The clonotype originates from a man aged 45-60 years who received an inactivated influenza vaccine. The source material was PBMCs from blood, sampled 14 to 15 days before vaccination. This chain connects TRBV12-3 or TRBV12-4 to TRBJ2-7, with TRBD1 as a possible D gene (5 bases). DNA for the CDR3: TGTGCCAGCAGTTTTCGGGCAGGGCCCACCTACGAGCAGTACTTC. It yields the protein CASSFRAGPTYEQYF.